This T cell receptor (beta chain) was profiled in a study of blood T cells in healthy people across ages. Study results and caveats: With naive T cell percentage, TCR beta diversity showed a strong correlation.

The germline V and J ends were trimmed by 1 base and 8 bases, with 12 bases remaining between them. The CDR3 totals 13 residues. CDR1 is SGHRS and CDR2 is YFSETQ in the germline V gene. A single count supports this clonotype. The antigen remains unidentified. A second about 6 to 12 cycle PCR used barcoded and J-beta primers. Each CDR3 protein gets one entry after TCRdb re-called the 5' RACE reads with MiXCR. There are approximately 960,000 distinct CDR3 sequences in the sample; roughly 28% occur only once, and about a tenth lies in the top ten. These data were also reused for a study on T cells of mothers and their children.

The specimen was blood. The receptor was isolated from a woman aged 40 to 49 in good health. The chain links TRBV5-1 to TRBJ1-1; D ambiguous. DNA for the CDR3: TGCGCCAGCAGCTTGAATCGCCCCGAGGAAGCTTTCTTT. This sequence encodes CASSLNRPEEAFF.